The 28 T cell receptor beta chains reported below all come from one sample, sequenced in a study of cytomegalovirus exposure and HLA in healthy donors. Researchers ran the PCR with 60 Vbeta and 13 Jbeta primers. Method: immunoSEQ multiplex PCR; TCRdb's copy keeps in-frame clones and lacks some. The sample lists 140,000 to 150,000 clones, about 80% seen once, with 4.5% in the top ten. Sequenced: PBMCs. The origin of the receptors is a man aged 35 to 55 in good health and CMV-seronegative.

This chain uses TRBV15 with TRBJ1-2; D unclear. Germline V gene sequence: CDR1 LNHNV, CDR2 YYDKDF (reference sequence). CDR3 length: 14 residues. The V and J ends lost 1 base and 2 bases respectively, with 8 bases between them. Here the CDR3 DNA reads TGTGCCACCAGCAGAGTCGAAGCGAACTATGGCTACACCTTC. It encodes CATSRVEANYGYTF.

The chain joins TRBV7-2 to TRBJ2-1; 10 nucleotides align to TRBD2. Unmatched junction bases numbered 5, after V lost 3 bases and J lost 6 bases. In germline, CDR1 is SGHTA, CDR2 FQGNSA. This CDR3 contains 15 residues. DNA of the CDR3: TGTGCCAGCAGCTTGGGTAGCGGGGGGCCCAATGAGCAGTTCTTC. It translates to CASSLGSGGPNEQFF.

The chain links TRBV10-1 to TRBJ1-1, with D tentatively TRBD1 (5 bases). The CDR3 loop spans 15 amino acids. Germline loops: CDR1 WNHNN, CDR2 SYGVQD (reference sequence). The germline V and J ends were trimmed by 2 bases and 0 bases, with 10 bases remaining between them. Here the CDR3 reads CASSENGGMNTEAFF. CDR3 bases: TGCGCCAGCAGTGAGAACGGGGGGATGAACACTGAAGCTTTCTTT.

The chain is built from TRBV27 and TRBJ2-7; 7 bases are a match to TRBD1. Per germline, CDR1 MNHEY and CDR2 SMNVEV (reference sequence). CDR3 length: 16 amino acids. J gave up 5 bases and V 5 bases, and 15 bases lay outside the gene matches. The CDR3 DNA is TGTGCCAGCAGTAAACGACAGGGCTGGGCCCCCAACGAGCAGTACTTC. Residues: CASSKRQGWAPNEQYF.

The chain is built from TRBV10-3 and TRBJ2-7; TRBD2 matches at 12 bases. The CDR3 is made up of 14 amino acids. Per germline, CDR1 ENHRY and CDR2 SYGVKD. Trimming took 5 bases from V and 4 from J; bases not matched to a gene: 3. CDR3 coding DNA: TGTGCCATCAGTACGACTAGCGGGGGTTACGAGCAGTACTTC. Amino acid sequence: CAISTTSGGYEQYF.

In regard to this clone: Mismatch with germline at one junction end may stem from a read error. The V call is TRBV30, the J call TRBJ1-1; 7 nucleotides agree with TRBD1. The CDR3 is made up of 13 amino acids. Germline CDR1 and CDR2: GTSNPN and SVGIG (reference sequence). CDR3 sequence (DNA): TGTGCCCGGAGTGGACAGGCCAACACTGAAGCTTTCTTT. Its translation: CARSGQANTEAFF.

As DNA, the CDR3 is TGTGCCAGCAGCTTTTTTACAGTTGGGACAGGGGGCCACGAGCAGTACTTC. The encoded protein is CASSFFTVGTGGHEQYF. The chain combines TRBV7-2 with TRBJ2-7; 12 bases line up with TRBD1. Looked up from germline, CDR1 is SGHTA and CDR2 is FQGNSA. The length of the CDR3 is 17 residues. V was clipped by 3 bases and J by 5 bases; unmatched bases: 11.

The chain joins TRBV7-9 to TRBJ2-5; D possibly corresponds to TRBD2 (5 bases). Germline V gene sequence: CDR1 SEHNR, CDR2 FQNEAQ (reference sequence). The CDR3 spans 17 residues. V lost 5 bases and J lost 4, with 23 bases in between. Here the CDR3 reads CASSTWTVAGLGETQYF. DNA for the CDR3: TGTGCCAGCAGCACCTGGACCGTCGCCGGACTTGGAGAGACCCAGTACTTC.

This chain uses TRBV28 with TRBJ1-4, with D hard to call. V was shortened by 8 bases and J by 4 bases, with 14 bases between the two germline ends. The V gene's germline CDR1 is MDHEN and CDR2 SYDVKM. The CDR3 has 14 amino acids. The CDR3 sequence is CASGFAVGNEKLFF. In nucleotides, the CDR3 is TGTGCCAGCGGCTTCGCGGTGGGTAATGAAAAACTGTTTTTT.

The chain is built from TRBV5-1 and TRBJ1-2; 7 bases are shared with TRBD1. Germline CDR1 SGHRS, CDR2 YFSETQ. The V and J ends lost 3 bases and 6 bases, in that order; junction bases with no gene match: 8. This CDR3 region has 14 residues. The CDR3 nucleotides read TGCGCCAGCAGCTATACCGGGACAGAAAATGGCTACACCTTC. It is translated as CASSYTGTENGYTF.

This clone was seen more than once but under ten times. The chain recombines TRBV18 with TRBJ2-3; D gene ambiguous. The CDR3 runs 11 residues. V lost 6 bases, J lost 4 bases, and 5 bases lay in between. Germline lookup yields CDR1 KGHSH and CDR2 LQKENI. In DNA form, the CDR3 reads TGTGCCAGCTCCTCCCCAGATACGCAGTATTTT. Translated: CASSSPDTQYF.

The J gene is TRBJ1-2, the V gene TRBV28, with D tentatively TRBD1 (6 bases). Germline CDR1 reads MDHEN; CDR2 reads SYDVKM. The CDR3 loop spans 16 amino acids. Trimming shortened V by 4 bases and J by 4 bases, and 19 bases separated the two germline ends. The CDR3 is CASSSISTGHRYGYTF. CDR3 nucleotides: TGTGCCAGCAGTTCCATTTCTACGGGACACCGCTATGGCTACACCTTC.

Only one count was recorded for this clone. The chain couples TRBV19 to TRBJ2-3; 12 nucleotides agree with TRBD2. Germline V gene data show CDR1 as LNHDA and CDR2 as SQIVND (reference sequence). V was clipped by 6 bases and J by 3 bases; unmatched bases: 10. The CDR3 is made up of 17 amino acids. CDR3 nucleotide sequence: TGTGCCAGTAGCCCCCGGACTAGCGGGGTGAGGACAGATACGCAGTATTTT. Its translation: CASSPRTSGVRTDTQYF.

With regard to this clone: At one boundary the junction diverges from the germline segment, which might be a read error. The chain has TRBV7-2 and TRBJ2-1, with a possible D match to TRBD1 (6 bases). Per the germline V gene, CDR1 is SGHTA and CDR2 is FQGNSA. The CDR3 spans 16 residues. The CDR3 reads CASIQDRARQYSEQFF. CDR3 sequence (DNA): TGTGCCAGCATCCAGGACAGAGCGAGACAGTACAGTGAGCAGTTCTTC.

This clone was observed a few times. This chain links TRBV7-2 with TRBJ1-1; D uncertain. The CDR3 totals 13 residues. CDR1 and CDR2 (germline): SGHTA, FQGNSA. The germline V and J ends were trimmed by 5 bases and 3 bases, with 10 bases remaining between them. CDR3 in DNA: TGTGCCAGCAGCCGGCGAGCGGACACTGAAGCTTTCTTT. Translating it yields CASSRRADTEAFF.

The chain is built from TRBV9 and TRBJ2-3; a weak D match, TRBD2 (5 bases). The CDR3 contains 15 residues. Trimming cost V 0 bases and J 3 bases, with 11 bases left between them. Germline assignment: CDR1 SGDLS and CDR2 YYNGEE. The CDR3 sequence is CASSVVGETTDTQYF. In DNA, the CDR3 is TGTGCCAGCAGCGTAGTCGGGGAAACTACAGATACGCAGTATTTT.

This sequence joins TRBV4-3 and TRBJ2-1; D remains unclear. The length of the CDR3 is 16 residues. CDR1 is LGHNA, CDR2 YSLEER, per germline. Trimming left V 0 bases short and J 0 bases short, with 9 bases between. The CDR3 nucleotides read TGCGCCAGCAGCCAAGATAACGGGTACTCCTACAATGAGCAGTTCTTC. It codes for CASSQDNGYSYNEQFF.

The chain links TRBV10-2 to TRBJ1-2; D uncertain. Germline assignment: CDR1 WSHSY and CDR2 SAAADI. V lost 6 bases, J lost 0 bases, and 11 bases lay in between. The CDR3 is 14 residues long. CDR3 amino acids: CASSRQTTNYGYTF. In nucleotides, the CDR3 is TGCGCCAGCAGCCGCCAGACAACTAACTATGGCTACACCTTC.

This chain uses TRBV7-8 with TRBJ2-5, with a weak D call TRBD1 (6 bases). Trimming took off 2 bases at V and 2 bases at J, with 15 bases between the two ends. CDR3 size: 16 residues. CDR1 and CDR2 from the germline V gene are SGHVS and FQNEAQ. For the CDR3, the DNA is TGTGCCAGCAGCTTATCCGACCCAGGGGTTCAAGAGACCCAGTACTTC. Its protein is CASSLSDPGVQETQYF.

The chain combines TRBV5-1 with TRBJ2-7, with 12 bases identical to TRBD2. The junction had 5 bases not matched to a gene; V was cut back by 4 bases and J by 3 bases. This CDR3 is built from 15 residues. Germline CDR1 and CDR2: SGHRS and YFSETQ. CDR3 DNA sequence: TGCGCCAGCAGCCCCTCTAGCGGGGGGGTCTACGAGCAGTACTTC. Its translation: CASSPSSGGVYEQYF.

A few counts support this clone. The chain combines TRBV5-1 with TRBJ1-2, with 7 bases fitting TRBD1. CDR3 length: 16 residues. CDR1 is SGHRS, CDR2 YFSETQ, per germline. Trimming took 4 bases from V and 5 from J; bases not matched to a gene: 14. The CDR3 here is CASSLPNSGQSYGYTF. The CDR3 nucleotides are TGCGCCAGCAGCCTCCCAAATTCGGGACAGAGTTATGGCTACACCTTC.

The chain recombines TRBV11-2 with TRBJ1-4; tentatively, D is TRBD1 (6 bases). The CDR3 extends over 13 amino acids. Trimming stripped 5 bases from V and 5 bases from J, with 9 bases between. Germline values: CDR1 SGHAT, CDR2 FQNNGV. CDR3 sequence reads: CASSRQANEKLFF. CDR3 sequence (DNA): TGTGCCAGCAGCCGACAGGCGAATGAAAAACTGTTTTTT.

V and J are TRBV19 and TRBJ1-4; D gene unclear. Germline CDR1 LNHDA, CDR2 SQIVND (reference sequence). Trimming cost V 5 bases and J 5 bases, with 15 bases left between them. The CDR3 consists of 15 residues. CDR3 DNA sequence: TGTGCCAGTAGTTCCGGGGAGGGTAAGAATGAAAAACTGTTTTTT. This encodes CASSSGEGKNEKLFF.

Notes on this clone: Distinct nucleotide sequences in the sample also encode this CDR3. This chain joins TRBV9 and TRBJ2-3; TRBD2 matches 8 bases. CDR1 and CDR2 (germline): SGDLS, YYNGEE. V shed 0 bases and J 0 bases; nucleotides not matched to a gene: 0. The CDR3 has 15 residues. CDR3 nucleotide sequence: TGTGCCAGCAGCGTAGGCGGGGGGAGCACAGATACGCAGTATTTT. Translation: CASSVGGGSTDTQYF.

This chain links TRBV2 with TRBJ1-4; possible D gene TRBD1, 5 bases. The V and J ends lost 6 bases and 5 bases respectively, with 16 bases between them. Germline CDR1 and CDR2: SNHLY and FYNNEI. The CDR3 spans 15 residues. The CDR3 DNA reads TGTGCCAGCAGGAAGGCAGGGCCTTTAAATGAAAAACTGTTTTTT. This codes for CASRKAGPLNEKLFF.

CDR3 residues: CASSPGDRGRFAEAFF. CDR3 DNA: TGCGCCAGCAGCCCCGGGGACAGGGGAAGATTTGCTGAAGCTTTCTTT. This sequence joins TRBV10-1 and TRBJ1-1; TRBD1 matches at 10 bases. V trimming: 6 bases; J trimming: 6 bases; junction bases outside the gene matches: 13. CDR3 length: 16 residues. Germline CDR1 and CDR2: WNHNN and SYGVQD (reference sequence).

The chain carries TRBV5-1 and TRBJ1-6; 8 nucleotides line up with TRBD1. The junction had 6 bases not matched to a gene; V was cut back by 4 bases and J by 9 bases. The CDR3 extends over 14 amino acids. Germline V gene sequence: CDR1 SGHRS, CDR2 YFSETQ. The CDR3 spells CASSPRGPSSPLHF. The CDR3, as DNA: TGCGCCAGCAGCCCCAGGGGGCCGAGTTCACCCCTCCACTTT.

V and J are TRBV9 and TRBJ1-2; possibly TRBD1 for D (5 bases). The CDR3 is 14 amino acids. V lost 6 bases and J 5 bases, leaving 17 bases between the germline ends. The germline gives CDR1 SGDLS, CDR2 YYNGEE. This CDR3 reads CASTYGGVSYGYTF. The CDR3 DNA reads TGTGCCAGCACCTACGGGGGGGTGTCGTATGGCTACACCTTC.